This T cell receptor (beta chain) was sequenced for a study of blood T cell repertoires in COVID-19. The wider study: Sources were T cells, B-cell-depleted T cells, or PBMCs; the material itself was cDNA or gDNA.

The CDR3 sequence is 18 residues long. CDR1 MDHEN and CDR2 SYDVKM come from the germline V gene. The J segment lost 3 bases and the V segment lost 2 bases, leaving 13 bases of the junction unmatched. Enrollees, about 18 to 90 years old, lived in about two dozen US areas. Researchers sorted participants into cohorts using their self-reported clinical history. Authors' data handling: From reference gene primer amplification, estimates of nucleated cell counts were derived. Sequencing used immunoSEQ multiplex PCR; TCRdb keeps in-frame clones, though not all of them. The V and J calls and clone size are taken from that table; D and trimming were inferred from the DNA. The sample includes about 270,000 clones, 80% to 90% of them seen just once.

This TCR was recovered from a woman aged 25 to 39 with acute COVID-19. The rearrangement joins TRBV28 to TRBJ2-3; 8 bases match TRBD2. The sequenced material came from PBMCs or T cells enriched from blood (not recorded which). In DNA form, the CDR3 reads TGTGCCAGCAGTTTAAGCGCGGGAGGATCCTCGGGGACAGATACGCAGTATTTT. Protein: CASSLSAGGSSGTDTQYF.